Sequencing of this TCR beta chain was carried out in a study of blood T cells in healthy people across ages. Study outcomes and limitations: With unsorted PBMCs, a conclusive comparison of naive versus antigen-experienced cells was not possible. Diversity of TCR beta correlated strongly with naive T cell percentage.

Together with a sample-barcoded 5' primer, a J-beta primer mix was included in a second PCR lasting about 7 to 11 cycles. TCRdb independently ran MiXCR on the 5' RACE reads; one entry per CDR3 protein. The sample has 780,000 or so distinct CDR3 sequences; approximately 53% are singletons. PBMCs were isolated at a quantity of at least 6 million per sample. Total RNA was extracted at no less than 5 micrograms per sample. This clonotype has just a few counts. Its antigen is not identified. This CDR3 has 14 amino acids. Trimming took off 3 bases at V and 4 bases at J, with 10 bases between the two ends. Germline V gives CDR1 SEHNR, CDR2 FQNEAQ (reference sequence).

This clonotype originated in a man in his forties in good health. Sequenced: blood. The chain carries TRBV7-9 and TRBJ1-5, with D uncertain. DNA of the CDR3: TGTGCCAGCAGCTTGGGCCCAACTAATCAGCCCCAGCATTTT. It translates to CASSLGPTNQPQHF.